This entry is about one T cell receptor beta chain. Only a few counts were recorded for this clonotype. Its recognized antigen is unknown. No much larger clonotype is one base removed from it; base qualities were not supplied. V and J are truncated by 6 bases and 0 bases respectively, leaving an intervening sequence of 8 bases. Including the terminal cysteine and phenylalanine, the CDR3 comprises 13 residues. This entry keeps only the CDR3 DNA: 39 bases, framed from base 1. The germline V gene specifies MNHNS as CDR1 and SASEGT as CDR2. These data are taken from a study of vaccination and CD4 T cells after COVID-19 (dated by TCRdb to the early 2020s). About the full investigation: Convalescent patients had a positive SARS-CoV-2 result on nasal swab PCR, and of these patients, about ten had mild disease and one had severe disease. The convalescent cohort included six males and four females, with two Hispanic individuals, seven Caucasians, two Asians and one multiracial person. In fewer than 12 COVID-19 convalescent patients and a few infection-naive healthy vaccine recipients, researchers compared the spike-specific CD4+ TCR repertoire from before mRNA vaccination with the repertoire from after. Each participant got two doses of either the Pfizer-BioNTech BNT162b2 vaccine (n=8) or the Moderna mRNA-1273 vaccine (n=2). In control cultures, a CEFX viral epitope pool was used as positive control, an HIV-1 Nef peptide pool was used as negative control, or no peptide was added. Post-vaccine blood samples were obtained a median of approximately 74 days after the second vaccine dose, with a range of roughly 13 to 250 days. Post-COVID blood samples were collected from convalescent patients a median of around 96 days after diagnosis, with a range of roughly 35 to 180 days. Overlapping spike peptide pools from SARS-CoV-2 and from the common cold coronaviruses HCoV-NL63, HCoV-OC43 and HCoV-229E were used as culture stimuli. The paper's findings and limits, for the study overall: Nearly all vaccine-specific clones in convalescent patients (304 of 307) were mono-reactive for SARS-CoV-2 spike rather than cross-reactive with common cold coronaviruses. The study included relatively few convalescent patients and did not analyze early timepoints after natural infection. Among convalescent patients, a median around 86% of the SARS-CoV-2-reactive clones seen after vaccination appeared only after vaccination, which suggests priming specific to the vaccine. The median count of SARS-CoV-2-reactive clonotypes went up from roughly 21 after infection to around 38 after vaccination, although the change was not significant.

The library came from PCR. DNA from cultured CD4+ T cells underwent TCR sequencing with the Oncomine TCR Beta short-read assay at the Johns Hopkins FTIC core. The QIAamp micro DNA kit was used to extract genomic DNA from the cultured CD4+ T cells. Oncomine TCR Beta libraries from cultured CD4+ T cells were pooled with unique dual indexes and sequenced on an Illumina iSeq 100. The paper's data handling went like this. Non-productive sequences were filtered out, and CDR3s that did not start with C, did not end with F or W, or were shorter than 7 amino acids were discarded. Antigen-specific clonotypes were identified using the MANAFEST web application through comparison of peptide-stimulated wells with reference and other culture wells. To be called positive, a clone needed an FDR below 0.05, an odds ratio above 5, and a productive frequency above 0.1% in at least two of three replicate wells. Cross-reactive clonotypes were defined as significantly expanded in both SARS-CoV-2 spike wells and at least one common cold coronavirus spike condition. Levenshtein distances (stringdist) and unrooted phylogenetic trees (ape) in R version 3.6.1 were used to assess CDR3 homology. Using fastp at Q25 and MiXCR, TCRdb reprocessed the public reads and kept productive beta chains. Rows are unified per CDR3 protein, each entry keeping the most common DNA and genes. What appears here as the V and J calls and clone size reflects TCRdb's work, not the paper's. This sample has around 26,000 distinct CDR3 sequences in its table, and 55% to 70% of those were observed once. Approximately 5% of the sample goes to the ten largest clones.

In the paper's terms, the treatment or condition label means: approximately 10-day PBMC culture with coronavirus spike peptide pools or control peptides (ViraFEST assay). The ViraFEST assay, used in the study, expanded antigen-specific T cells with peptide pools and then identified the expanded clonotypes through TCR sequencing. The convalescent patients' positive SARS-CoV-2 PCR tests fell between March and December 2020, which was before the Alpha, Beta and Delta variants emerged in the United States. PBMCs were cultured at fewer than 2.5 million per well in IMDM supplemented with approximately 5.4% human AB serum and about 9.5 IU/ml IL-2, with about 9 ug/ml peptide pools added. Half of the culture medium was replaced with fresh IL-2-containing medium on days 3 and 7. After 9 to 11 days of culture, CD4+ T cells were isolated by negative selection with the EasySep CD4+ T cell isolation kit. PBMCs were separated from whole blood using Ficoll-Paque Plus gradient centrifugation and then either used fresh or cryopreserved at -140C. Culture conditions were generally each tested in triplicate wells.

The receptor was derived from a human donor who had recovered from COVID-19. In this chain, TRBV6-1 is recombined with TRBJ1-2, with TRBD1 as a weak D call on 5 bases. Input material: CD4+ T cells from blood, cultured in vitro. The CDR3 protein is CASRTGSNYGYTF. The sequenced DNA: TGTGCCAGCAGAACAGGATCTAACTATGGCTACACCTTC.